Presented here are 21 T cell receptor beta chains from one specimen sequenced in a study of blood T cell repertoires in COVID-19. Generated by immunoSEQ multiplex PCR, the TCRdb table keeps only in-frame clones and is missing some. The data show fewer than 250,000 clones, with over 80% seen just once and around 3.8% held by the top ten. The sequenced sample consisted of PBMCs or T cells enriched from blood (not recorded which). These receptors all stem from a woman in her 30s who had been exposed to COVID-19.

The rearrangement joins TRBV14 to TRBJ2-1; TRBD1 agrees at 10 bases. CDR3 length: 16 residues. Germline CDR1 reads SGHDN; CDR2 reads FVKESK. With 0 bases clipped from V and 5 bases from J, the junction kept 4 bases outside the gene matches. The CDR3 DNA follows: TGTGCCAGCAGCCAAGAAGAGGGACAGGGGAACAATGAGCAGTTCTTC. Translated: CASSQEEGQGNNEQFF. Together with reference TRBV14 and TRBJ2-1, the CDR3 gives the full variable domain: EAGVTQFPSHSVIEKGQTVTLRCDPISGHDNLYWYRRVMGKEIKFLLHFVKESKQDESGMPNNRFLAERTGGTYSTLKVQPAELEDSGVYFCASSQEEGQGNNEQFFGPGTRLTVL.

The gene calls are TRBV30 and TRBJ1-2; no clear D. Trimming cost V 5 bases and J 10 bases, with 23 bases left between them. This CDR3 has 14 amino acids. The germline CDR1 and CDR2 sequences are GTSNPN and SVGIG (reference sequence). The CDR3 is CAWVEGGRAISYTF. The CDR3 nucleotides read TGTGCCTGGGTAGAGGGAGGGCGGGCTATCTCCTACACCTTC.

The chain carries TRBV11-2 and TRBJ2-1; 8 bases map to TRBD2. Germline V CDR1 and CDR2: SGHAT, FQNNGV. This CDR3 has 15 amino acids. Trimming at V came to 5 bases and at J to 8 bases, leaving 11 bases not matched to a gene. The CDR3 protein is CASSPRPGLVYEQFF. CDR3 sequence (DNA): TGTGCCAGCAGCCCTCGACCGGGACTAGTATATGAGCAGTTCTTC.

This chain links TRBV9 with TRBJ1-1; 9 positions match TRBD1. V was clipped by 3 bases and J by 4 bases; unmatched bases: 4. The CDR3 is 14 amino acids. The germline V gene encodes CDR1 SGDLS and CDR2 YYNGEE. The CDR3 region has the DNA TGTGCCAGCAGCGATACAGGGGGCTTCACTGAAGCTTTCTTT. This codes for CASSDTGGFTEAFF.

The rearrangement links TRBV19 to TRBJ2-3; the match to TRBD2 covers 13 bases. V shed 6 bases, J shed 5 bases, and the junction held 5 bases outside the gene matches. The CDR3 loop spans 15 amino acids. Germline values: CDR1 LNHDA, CDR2 SQIVND (reference sequence). The CDR3 loop reads CASSTGTSGKDTQYF. The CDR3, as DNA: TGTGCCAGTAGCACCGGGACTAGCGGGAAAGATACGCAGTATTTT.

The chain has TRBV28 and TRBJ1-2; the D is unclear. CDR1 and CDR2 (germline): MDHEN, SYDVKM. V was trimmed by 4 bases and J by 10 bases, leaving 13 bases between them. The length of the CDR3 is 12 residues. The CDR3 DNA reads as TGTGCCAGCAGTTCACCAGTTGATGTCTACACCTTC. Protein product: CASSSPVDVYTF.

The rearrangement uses TRBV12-3 or TRBV12-4 and TRBJ2-7; D uncertain. The CDR3 length is 13 residues. Trimming removed 3 bases at V and 3 bases at J, with 9 bases between. CDR3 nucleotide sequence: TGTGCCAGCAGTTTGCGGCCTTACTACGAGCAGTACTTC. It translates to CASSLRPYYEQYF.

V gene TRBV5-1 combines with J gene TRBJ1-1; TRBD1 matches at 7 bases. Germline V gene sequence: CDR1 SGHRS, CDR2 YFSETQ. The CDR3 sequence is 15 residues long. V gave up 4 bases and J gave up 6 bases; unmatched junction bases: 12. CDR3 amino acids: CASSMGDSYYPEAFF. CDR3 DNA sequence: TGCGCCAGCAGCATGGGGGACAGTTATTACCCTGAAGCTTTCTTT.

The V and J genes are TRBV11-2 and TRBJ1-2; D not certain. Trimming removed 6 bases at V and 0 bases at J, with 14 bases between. The germline CDR1 and CDR2 sequences are SGHAT and FQNNGV. The CDR3 is 15 amino acids. Here the CDR3 DNA reads TGTGCCAGCAGTCGTCCGGGTGCCTCTAACTATGGCTACACCTTC. Translating it yields CASSRPGASNYGYTF.

The chain joins TRBV28 to TRBJ2-1; possibly TRBD2 for D (6 bases). The V gene lost 10 bases and the J gene lost 0 bases, with 28 bases spanning the gap. The CDR3 covers 19 residues. Germline CDR1 is MDHEN and CDR2 is SYDVKM. The CDR3 DNA sequence: TGTGCCATCCTAGGAGGGCTGGGGATGATTGGTTCCTCCTACAATGAGCAGTTCTTC. This gives the protein CAILGGLGMIGSSYNEQFF. The full variable domain, rest sourced from reference TRBV28 and TRBJ2-1, is DVKVTQSSRYLVKRTGEKVFLECVQDMDHENMFWYRQDPGLGLRLIYFSYDVKMKEKGDIPEGYSVSREKKERFSLILESASTNQTSMYLCAILGGLGMIGSSYNEQFFGPGTRLTVL.

V and J are TRBV12-3 or TRBV12-4 and TRBJ1-1, with 9 bases lining up with TRBD1. There are 12 residues in the CDR3. V lost 8 bases to trimming and J lost 8 bases; unmatched junction nucleotides: 6. The CDR3 spells CASWTGVGEAFF. The CDR3, as DNA: TGTGCCAGCTGGACAGGGGTCGGGGAAGCTTTCTTT.

The chain combines TRBV7-9 with TRBJ2-5; 12 bases fit TRBD1. Germline V gene lookup returns CDR1 SEHNR and CDR2 FQNEAQ (reference sequence). V shed 1 base, J shed 2 bases, and the junction held 2 bases outside the gene matches. This CDR3 region has 16 residues. The CDR3 spells CASSLGDRGLQETQYF. The CDR3 DNA follows: TGTGCCAGCAGCTTAGGGGACAGGGGGCTTCAAGAGACCCAGTACTTC.

The V and J genes are TRBV5-4 and TRBJ2-1, with 11 nucleotides matching TRBD2. V lost 4 bases to trimming and J lost 2 bases; unmatched junction nucleotides: 14. The CDR3 loop spans 19 amino acids. Germline assignment: CDR1 SGHNT and CDR2 YYREEE (reference sequence). DNA for the CDR3: TGTGCCAGCAGCCCCGATAGCGGGAGGGCCACCAAACCCTACAATGAGCAGTTCTTC. Translating it yields CASSPDSGRATKPYNEQFF.

V and J are TRBV3-1 (or the pseudogene TRBV3-2) and TRBJ1-2; D is ambiguous. V lost 4 bases and J lost 3, with 9 bases in between. CDR1 and CDR2 from the germline V gene are LGHDT and YNNKEL (reference sequence). The CDR3 runs to 13 residues. The CDR3 DNA follows: TGTGCCAGCAGCCTCTCGGTAGACTATGGCTACACCTTC. Translated: CASSLSVDYGYTF.

This clone was seen a single time. The V call is TRBV27, the J call TRBJ2-2, with 10 positions matching TRBD1. Germline CDR1 and CDR2: MNHEY and SMNVEV (reference sequence). V shed 6 bases, J shed 5 bases, and the junction held 9 bases outside the gene matches. The CDR3 contains 16 residues. The CDR3 protein is CASSDPDRGPTGELFF. The CDR3 bases are TGTGCCAGCAGCGACCCAGACAGGGGGCCGACCGGGGAGCTGTTTTTT.

V gene TRBV6-2 or TRBV6-3 combines with J gene TRBJ1-5; maybe TRBD1 (6 bases). Between the trimmed V and J ends, which lost 4 bases and 3 bases, there was a span of 13 bases. The CDR3 loop spans 15 amino acids. Germline V gene sequence: CDR1 MNHEY, CDR2 SVGEGT. In DNA, the CDR3 is TGTGCCAGCAGTTCGCCGCCAGGGGACAATCAGCCCCAGCATTTT. Protein: CASSSPPGDNQPQHF.

The chain joins TRBV7-2 to TRBJ2-7; no clear D gene. V gave up 2 bases and J gave up 0 bases, with 11 bases separating them. CDR1 is SGHTA and CDR2 is FQGNSA in the germline V gene. The CDR3 runs to 15 residues. The CDR3 DNA follows: TGTGCCAGCAGCTTAATCTGGCCCTTCTCCTACGAGCAGTACTTC. It encodes CASSLIWPFSYEQYF.

The V call is TRBV21-1, the J call TRBJ2-3; the tabulated D call, TRBD2, remains unverified against the DNA. TRBV21-1 is designated a pseudogene. The CDR3 has 16 residues. CDR3 residues: CASSKDPSALTDTQYF. In DNA form, the CDR3 reads TGTGCCAGCAGCAAAGATCCTAGCGCCCTCACAGATACGCAGTATTTT.

V is TRBV9 and J is TRBJ2-1; TRBD2 is a possible D gene (5 bases). Germline assignment: CDR1 SGDLS and CDR2 YYNGEE. The CDR3 loop spans 15 amino acids. V was trimmed by 0 bases and J by 1 base, leaving 8 bases between them. CDR3 protein: CASSVASFSYNEQFF. CDR3 nucleotides: TGTGCCAGCAGCGTAGCTAGCTTTTCCTACAATGAGCAGTTCTTC.

J is TRBJ2-7 and V is TRBV5-1, with a tentative D call TRBD2 (7 bases). This CDR3 comprises 14 residues. Germline values: CDR1 SGHRS, CDR2 YFSETQ. V gave up 2 bases and J gave up 7 bases, with 16 bases separating them. This chain's CDR3 is CASSFNGGLGEQYF. The CDR3 nucleotides read TGCGCCAGCAGCTTTAACGGGGGGCTAGGGGAGCAGTACTTC. The variable domain in full, with the rest retrieved from reference TRBV5-1 and TRBJ2-7, is KAGVTQTPRYLIKTRGQQVTLSCSPISGHRSVSWYQQTPGQGLQFLFEYFSETQRNKGNFPGRFSGRQFSNSRSEMNVSTLELGDSALYLCASSFNGGLGEQYFGPGTRLTVT.

This chain uses TRBV5-1 with TRBJ1-1; possible D gene TRBD1, 5 bases. Germline V gene sequence: CDR1 SGHRS, CDR2 YFSETQ. The CDR3 sequence is 18 residues long. Between the trimmed V and J ends, which lost 0 bases and 5 bases, there was a span of 23 bases. For the CDR3, the DNA is TGCGCCAGCAGCTTGGTAGGTCCAGGGCCCGCCTTGGATACTGAAGCTTTCTTT. Protein sequence: CASSLVGPGPALDTEAFF.